This entry features one T cell receptor beta chain sequence. Its antigen is as yet unknown. The sample originates from a study of cytomegalovirus exposure and HLA in healthy donors. The PCR employed 60 Vbeta primers together with 13 Jbeta primers. TCRdb's copy holds only in-frame clones and misses some; the assay was immunoSEQ multiplex PCR. The profile covers approximately 140,000 clones, with roughly four fifths appearing a single time and over 2.5% taken by the ten largest. Broader study findings: In a later analysis, productive TCRs from donors in an Asian-associated ancestry cluster reportedly carried fewer N-insertions than the cohort mean. Several V segments, TRBV6-2 and TRBV6-3 among them, could not be told apart and were dropped.

Germline V lookup: CDR1 SGHTA, CDR2 FQGNSA. The CDR3 is made up of 14 amino acids. This clonotype originated in a man aged 35-49 years in good health and CMV-seropositive. The rearrangement uses TRBV7-2 and TRBJ2-5; 8 nucleotides match TRBD2. The DNA matches TRBJ2-7 better at its end, which makes the J call doubtful. Input material: PBMCs. The CDR3 DNA reads TGTGCCAGCAGCCGGGAGGGCCTCACCTACGAGCAGTACTTC. Protein sequence: CASSREGLTYEQYF.